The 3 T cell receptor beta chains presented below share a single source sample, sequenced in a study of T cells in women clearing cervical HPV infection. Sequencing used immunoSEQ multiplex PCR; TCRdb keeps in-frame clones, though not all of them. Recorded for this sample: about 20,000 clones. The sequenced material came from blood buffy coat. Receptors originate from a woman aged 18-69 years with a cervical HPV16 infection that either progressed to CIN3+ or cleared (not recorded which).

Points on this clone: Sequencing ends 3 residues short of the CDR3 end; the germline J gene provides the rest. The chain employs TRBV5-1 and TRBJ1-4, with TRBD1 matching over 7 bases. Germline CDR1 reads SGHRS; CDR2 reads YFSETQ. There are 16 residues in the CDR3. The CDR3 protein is CASRQEGAPYNSPLFF. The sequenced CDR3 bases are TGCGCCAGCAGACAAGAGGGGGCCCCGTATAATTCACCA.

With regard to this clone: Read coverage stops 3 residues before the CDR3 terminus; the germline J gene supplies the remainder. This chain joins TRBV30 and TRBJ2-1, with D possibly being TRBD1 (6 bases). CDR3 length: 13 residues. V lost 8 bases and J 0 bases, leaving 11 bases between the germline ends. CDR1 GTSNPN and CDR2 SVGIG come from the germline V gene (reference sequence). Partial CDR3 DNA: TGTGCCCTTGACAGGAGCTCCTACAATGAG. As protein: CALDRSSYNE. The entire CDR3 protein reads CALDRSSYNEQFF.

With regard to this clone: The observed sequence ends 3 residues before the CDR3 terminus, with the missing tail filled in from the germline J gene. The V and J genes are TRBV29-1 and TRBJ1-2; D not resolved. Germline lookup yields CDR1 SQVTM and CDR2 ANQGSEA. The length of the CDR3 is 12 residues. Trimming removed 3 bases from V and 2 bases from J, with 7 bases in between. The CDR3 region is CSVEMSNYGYTF. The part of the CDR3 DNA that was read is TGCAGCGTTGAGATGAGCAACTATGGC.